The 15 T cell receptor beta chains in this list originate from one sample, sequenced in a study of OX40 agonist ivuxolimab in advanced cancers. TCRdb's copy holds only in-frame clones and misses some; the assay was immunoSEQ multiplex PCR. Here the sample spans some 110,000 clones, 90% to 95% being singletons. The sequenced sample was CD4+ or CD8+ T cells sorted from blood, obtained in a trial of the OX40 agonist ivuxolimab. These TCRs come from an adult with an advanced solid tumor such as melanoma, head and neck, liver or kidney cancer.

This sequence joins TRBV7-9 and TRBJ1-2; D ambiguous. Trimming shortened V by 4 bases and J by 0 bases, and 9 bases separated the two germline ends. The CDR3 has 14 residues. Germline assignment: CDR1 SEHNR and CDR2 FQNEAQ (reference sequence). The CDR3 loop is CASSSQTTNYGYTF. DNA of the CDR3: TGTGCCAGCAGCTCACAGACAACTAACTATGGCTACACCTTC.

The CDR3 DNA sequence: TGTGCCAGTCTCCGGGACAGGGTCACAGATACGCAGTATTTT. Its protein is CASLRDRVTDTQYF. The gene calls are TRBV28 and TRBJ2-3; 9 bases are shared with TRBD1. CDR3 size: 14 residues. Germline values: CDR1 MDHEN, CDR2 SYDVKM. V was pared by 9 bases and J by 2 bases, with 6 bases of the junction left unmatched. Supplemented by reference TRBV28 and TRBJ2-3, the full variable domain reads DVKVTQSSRYLVKRTGEKVFLECVQDMDHENMFWYRQDPGLGLRLIYFSYDVKMKEKGDIPEGYSVSREKKERFSLILESASTNQTSMYLCASLRDRVTDTQYFGPGTRLTVL.

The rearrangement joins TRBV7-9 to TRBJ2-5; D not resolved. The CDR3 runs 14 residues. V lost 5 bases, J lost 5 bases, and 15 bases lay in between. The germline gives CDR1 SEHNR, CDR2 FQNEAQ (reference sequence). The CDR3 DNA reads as TGTGCCAGCAGCCGCCCGGGCGGCGTGGAGACCCAGTACTTC. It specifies CASSRPGGVETQYF.

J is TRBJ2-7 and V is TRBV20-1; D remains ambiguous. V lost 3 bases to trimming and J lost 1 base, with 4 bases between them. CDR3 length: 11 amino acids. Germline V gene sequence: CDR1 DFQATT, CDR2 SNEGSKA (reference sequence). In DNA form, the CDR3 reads TGCAGTGCTAGTCAGTCCTACGAGCAGTACTTC. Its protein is CSASQSYEQYF.

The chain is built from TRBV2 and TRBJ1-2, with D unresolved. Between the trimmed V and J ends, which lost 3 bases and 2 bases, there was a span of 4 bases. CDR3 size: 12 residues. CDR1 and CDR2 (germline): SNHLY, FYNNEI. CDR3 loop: CASSDRNYGYTF. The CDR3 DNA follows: TGTGCCAGCAGTGACAGAAACTATGGCTACACCTTC.

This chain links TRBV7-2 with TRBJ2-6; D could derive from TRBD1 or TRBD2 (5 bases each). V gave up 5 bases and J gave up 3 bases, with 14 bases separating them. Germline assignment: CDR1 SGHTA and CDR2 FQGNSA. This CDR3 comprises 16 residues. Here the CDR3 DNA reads TGTGCCAGCAGCCCCGAGGGGACGGGTGGGGCCAACGTCCTGACTTTC. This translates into CASSPEGTGGANVLTF.

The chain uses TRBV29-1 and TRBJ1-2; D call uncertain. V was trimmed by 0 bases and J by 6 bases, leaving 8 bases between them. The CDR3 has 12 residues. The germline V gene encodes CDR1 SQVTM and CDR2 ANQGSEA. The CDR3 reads CSVEDPLDGYTF. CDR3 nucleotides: TGCAGCGTTGAAGATCCCTTGGATGGCTACACCTTC.

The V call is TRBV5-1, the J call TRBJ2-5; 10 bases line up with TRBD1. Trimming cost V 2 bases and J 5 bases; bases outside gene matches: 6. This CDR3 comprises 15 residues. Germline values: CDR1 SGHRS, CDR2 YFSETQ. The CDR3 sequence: CASSFQTGGRETQYF. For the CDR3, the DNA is TGCGCCAGCAGCTTCCAGACAGGGGGCCGTGAGACCCAGTACTTC. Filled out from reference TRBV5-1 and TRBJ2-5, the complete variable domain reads KAGVTQTPRYLIKTRGQQVTLSCSPISGHRSVSWYQQTPGQGLQFLFEYFSETQRNKGNFPGRFSGRQFSNSRSEMNVSTLELGDSALYLCASSFQTGGRETQYFGPGTRLLVL.

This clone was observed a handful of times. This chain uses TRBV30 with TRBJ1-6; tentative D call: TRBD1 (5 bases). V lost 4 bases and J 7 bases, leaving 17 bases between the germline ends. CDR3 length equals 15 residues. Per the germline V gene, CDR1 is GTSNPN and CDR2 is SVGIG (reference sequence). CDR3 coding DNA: TGTGCCTGGACCTCCCCCGGGACGCCAAATTCACCCCTCCACTTT. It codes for CAWTSPGTPNSPLHF.

CDR3: CSVARSFNSPLHF. The CDR3 DNA follows: TGCAGCGTTGCGAGGAGTTTTAATTCACCCCTCCACTTT. The V call is TRBV29-1, the J call TRBJ1-6; D remains ambiguous. V lost 4 bases and J 6 bases, leaving 10 bases between the germline ends. This CDR3 has 13 amino acids. Per the germline V gene, CDR1 is SQVTM and CDR2 is ANQGSEA.

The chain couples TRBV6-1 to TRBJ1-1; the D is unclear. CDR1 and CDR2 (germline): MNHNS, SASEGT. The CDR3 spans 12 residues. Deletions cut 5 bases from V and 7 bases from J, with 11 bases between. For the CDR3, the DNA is TGTGCCAGCAGTCACACACAAGTTGAAGCTTTCTTT. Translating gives CASSHTQVEAFF.

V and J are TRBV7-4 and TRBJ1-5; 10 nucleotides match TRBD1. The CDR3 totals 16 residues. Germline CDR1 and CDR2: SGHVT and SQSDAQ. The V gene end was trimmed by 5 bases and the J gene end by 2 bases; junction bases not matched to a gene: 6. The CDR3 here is CASSTWDRGGNQPQHF. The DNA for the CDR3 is TGTGCCAGCAGCACCTGGGACAGGGGCGGCAATCAGCCCCAGCATTTT.

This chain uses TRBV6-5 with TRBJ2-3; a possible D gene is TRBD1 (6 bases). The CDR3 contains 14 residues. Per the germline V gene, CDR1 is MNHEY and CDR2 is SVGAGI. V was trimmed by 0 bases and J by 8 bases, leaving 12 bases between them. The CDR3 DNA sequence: TGTGCCAGCAGTTACTCAGACAGGAGAACTACGCAGTATTTT. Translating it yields CASSYSDRRTTQYF.

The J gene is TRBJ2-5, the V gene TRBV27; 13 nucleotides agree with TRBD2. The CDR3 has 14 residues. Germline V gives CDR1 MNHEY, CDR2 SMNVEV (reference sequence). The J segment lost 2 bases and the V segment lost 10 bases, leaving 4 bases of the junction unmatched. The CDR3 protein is CAIGTSGTQETQYF. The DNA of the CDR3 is TGTGCCATCGGGACTAGCGGGACTCAAGAGACCCAGTACTTC.

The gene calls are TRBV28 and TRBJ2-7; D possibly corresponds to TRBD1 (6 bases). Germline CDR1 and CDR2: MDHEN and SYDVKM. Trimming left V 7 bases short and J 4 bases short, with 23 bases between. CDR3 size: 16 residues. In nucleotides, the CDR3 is TGTGCCAGCATCCCAAGGGGACAAGGTAGTGGATACGAGCAGTACTTC. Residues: CASIPRGQGSGYEQYF.